This note documents a single TCR beta chain sequence. This clonotype was observed at least ten times. Its antigen remains unidentified. Base qualities are not at hand, and no much larger clone is one base apart. This record comes from a study of low-dose radiotherapy and immunotherapy resistance in tumors (dated 2022 in TCRdb). Study-wide context: Patients in Cohort 1 were given 0.5 Gy per fraction every 2 weeks, and the prescribed total PTV dose was 6.5 Gy. Patients in Cohort 2 were given 1 Gy per fraction every two weeks, for a total of 13 Gy across 26 weeks. Patients took aspirin 300 mg orally once daily for four cycles, starting on cycle 1 day 1. Eight patients were included in the translational analysis: three from the first dose cohort and the first five from the second dose cohort. Nivolumab and ipilimumab were both given intravenously, with nivolumab at a 240 mg flat dose every two weeks and ipilimumab at 1 mg/kg every six weeks. Randomization of trial participants into treatment groups was not performed. Every two weeks, patients got intravenous cyclophosphamide at 200 mg/m2, given one day ahead of each radiation and immunotherapy administration.

V is clipped by 8 bases and J by 3 bases, and the sequence between their germline boundaries is 14 bases long. CDR3 length: 14 amino acids, cysteine to phenylalanine. Just CDR3 DNA is preserved here, 42 bases in frame from base 1. Sequencing used an Illumina HiSeq 2500. Superscript III and a set of TRAV- and TRBV-specific primers were used to synthesize first-strand cDNA, so that both TCRalpha and TCRbeta chains were covered. TCRs were amplified with Phusion for around 20 PCR cycles using a constant-region primer together with the adapter attached to the V primers. The MessageAmp II aRNA Amplification Kit was used to amplify the isolated mRNA, with in vitro transcription run for 16 hours at 37 degrees C. mRNA for TCR sequencing was isolated with the Dynabeads mRNA DIRECT Purification Kit. A second approximately 24-cycle Phusion PCR added indexed Illumina adapters, and products were purified with AMPure XP beads. The source study handled its data this way. Custom Perl scripts pooled TCR sequences encoding the same protein, removed out-of-frame sequences and computed each clonotype's abundance. Any TCR sequence supported by only a single read was excluded from analysis. Shannon entropy, Gini index, clonality, richness, and the frequency of TCRs shared between repertoires were included as repertoire metrics. The raw public data were reprocessed by TCRdb itself: fastp quality trimming at Q25, MiXCR clonotype calling, in-frame beta chains only. CDR3 protein sequences are deduplicated, and each keeps its most common genes and DNA. TCRdb, not the original authors, processed these V and J calls. This sample comprises just over 90,000 distinct CDR3 sequences, approximately 22% of them detected only once. The leading ten clones occupy around 13% of the sample.

The label giving this sample's time point can be read as: after trial treatment. The sample's treatment or condition label, decoded: LDRT plus nivolumab, ipilimumab, low-dose cyclophosphamide and aspirin (RACIN trial). The donors came from RACIN, which was a single-arm phase I dose-escalation trial that paired nivolumab and ipilimumab with aspirin, low-dose cyclophosphamide and low-dose radiotherapy. Patients with advanced, TIL-negative solid tumors were considered eligible. The chain couples TRBV23-1 to TRBJ1-5; the D region possibly corresponds to TRBD1 (6 bases align). TRBV23-1 is reported as an ORF; its role is uncertain. The sequence derives from a female donor with ovarian cancer. The sample in question was PBMCs, obtained after low-dose radiotherapy plus immunotherapy. The DNA sequence reads TGCGCCAGCGGAAATCAGGGGAACAATCAGCCCCAGCATTTT. This yields the protein CASGNQGNNQPQHF.